The clone carrying this T cell receptor (beta chain) was seen ten or more times. TCR beta CDR3 regions were amplified from RNA. The HTBI primer set served for first-round RT-PCR of the TCR CDR3. TCRdb fed the multiplex PCR reads into MiXCR, producing one record per CDR3 protein. The data contain hundreds of thousands of distinct CDR3 sequences, about 15% of them singletons. The sample originates from a study of T cells in Graves' hyperthyroidism and ophthalmopathy. Overall study context: Peripheral blood collection took place at initial diagnosis, before any treatment.

The CDR3 is 15 residues long. With V trimmed by 4 bases and J by 8 bases, 6 bases remained unmatched. PBMCs were collected from a roughly 9.7 ml volume of fresh peripheral blood. This receptor was obtained from a woman aged 40 to 55 with Graves' ophthalmopathy. The material sequenced was blood. V usage is TRBV12-3 or TRBV12-4 and J usage is TRBJ2-2; 11 bases agree with TRBD2. CDR3 DNA sequence: TGTGCCAGCAGTTGGGTAGCGGGAGGGCCGGGGGAGCTGTTTTTT. Its translation: CASSWVAGGPGELFF.